These 2 T cell receptor beta chains were sequenced from one sample in a study of T cells in tuberculosis. The data were produced by immunoSEQ multiplex PCR, yet TCRdb's version contains in-frame clones alone and is incomplete. The sample comprises nearly 35,000 clones, roughly nine tenths of which are singletons, and over 2% rests with the top ten. Sequences were obtained from PBMCs. The receptors here all came from a donor aged 5-35 years with latent tuberculosis or without tuberculosis infection.

V usage is TRBV11-2 and J usage is TRBJ2-2, with a weak D call TRBD1 (6 bases). V was cut by 5 bases and J by 4 bases, with 14 bases left in between. The CDR3 is 15 amino acids. Germline V lookup: CDR1 SGHAT, CDR2 FQNNGV. The CDR3, as DNA: TGTGCCAGCAGCCTCTCTGGCAGGGGCACCGGGGAGCTGTTTTTT. Protein sequence: CASSLSGRGTGELFF.

This rearrangement joins TRBV5-4 to TRBJ2-5; 8 nucleotides match TRBD2. V was pared by 6 bases and J by 1 base, with 11 bases of the junction left unmatched. The length of the CDR3 is 16 residues. Germline lookup yields CDR1 SGHNT and CDR2 YYREEE (reference sequence). The CDR3 bases are TGTGCCAGCACCTCTTCGCGGGGGGCTCTCCAAGAGACCCAGTACTTC. This sequence encodes CASTSSRGALQETQYF.